The source of this T cell receptor beta chain is a study of cytomegalovirus exposure and HLA in healthy donors. Findings of the study overall: A later analysis linked a missense variant in DCLRE1C to the trimming of TCR beta V and J genes. Presence/absence analyses rested on an assumption that sequencing depth was roughly uniform across donors.

The germline V gene has CDR1 SGHTA and CDR2 FQGNSA. This CDR3 spans 14 amino acids. V dropped 5 bases and J dropped 4 bases, with 15 bases sitting between them. This clone was seen a handful of times. The antigen remains unidentified. PCR amplification relied on 60 Vbeta primers (plus 13 Jbeta primers). Some clones are missing from TCRdb's copy, which holds only in-frame ones; the method was immunoSEQ multiplex PCR. The sample lists hundreds of thousands of clones; approximately 84% were seen once. Sequenced material: PBMCs. This receptor was taken from a woman aged 40-49 years in good health and CMV-seronegative. The rearrangement joins TRBV7-2 to TRBJ2-7; a possible D gene is TRBD1 (6 bases). The CDR3 DNA sequence: TGTGCCAGCAGCACCTCGACAGGACTTTACGAGCAGTACTTC. Amino acid sequence: CASSTSTGLYEQYF.